This TCR beta chain was captured in a study of T cell responses to AZD1222 COVID-19 vaccine. Assay: immunoSEQ multiplex PCR; the TCRdb copy retains only in-frame clones and omits some. The sample shows about 110,000 clones, around 82% of them seen only once. The V end was cut by 3 bases, the J end by 4 bases, with 14 bases between. Germline values: CDR1 SGHRS, CDR2 YFSETQ. The CDR3 runs to 16 residues. The origin of this receptor is an adult in good health. Sample: peripheral blood, taken on day 0 of AZD1222 vaccination. The rearrangement links TRBV5-1 to TRBJ2-6, with a weak D call TRBD1 (5 bases). The CDR3 nucleotides are TGCGCCAGCAGCTCGACCAGGGCGGAAGGGGCCAACGTCCTGACTTTC. Its protein is CASSSTRAEGANVLTF.